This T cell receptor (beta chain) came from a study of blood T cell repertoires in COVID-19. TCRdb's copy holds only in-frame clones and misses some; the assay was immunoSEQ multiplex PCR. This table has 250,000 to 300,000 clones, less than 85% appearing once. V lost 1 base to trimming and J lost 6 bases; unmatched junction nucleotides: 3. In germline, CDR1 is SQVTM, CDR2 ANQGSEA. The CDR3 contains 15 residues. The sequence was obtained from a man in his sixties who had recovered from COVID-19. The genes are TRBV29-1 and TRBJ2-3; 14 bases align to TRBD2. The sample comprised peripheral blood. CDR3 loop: CSVEGLAGGLDTQYF. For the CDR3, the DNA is TGCAGCGTTGAAGGACTAGCGGGAGGGCTCGATACGCAGTATTTT.